This TCR beta chain comes out of a study of shared clonotypes between healthy human individuals. The study ran the assay at deep level. Measured with immunoSEQ multiplex PCR; TCRdb has only the in-frame clones, and not every one. The data show 2 million to 2.5 million clones, almost 96% seen once. The table lists this clone with a count of one. Its antigen is unknown. Other nucleotide sequences in the sample specify the same CDR3. Findings of the study overall: At large depth, rarefaction still showed sorted-subset sequencing to be incomplete. The study sampled only blood, and tissue repertoires likely differ.

In the CD4+ fraction, cells were divided into CD45RA+ naive and CD45RA-negative memory subsets. The V gene's germline CDR1 is ENHRY and CDR2 SYGVKD. CDR3 length: 13 residues. Trimming took 0 bases from V and 5 from J, leaving 5 bases between them. The V and J genes are TRBV10-3 and TRBJ2-1, with D uncertain. This TCR was recovered from a man between 18 and 35 years old in good health. The sequencing sample was made of naive CD4+ T cells sorted from blood. Subset given: CD45RA+ positively selected. The CDR3: CAISESLDNEQFF. In nucleotides, the CDR3 is TGTGCCATCAGTGAGTCCCTAGACAATGAGCAGTTCTTC.